The following is a T cell receptor beta chain sequence with its context. TCRdb reprocessed the 5' RACE reads with MiXCR, giving one entry per CDR3 protein. The sample consists of about 310,000 distinct CDR3 sequences, roughly 3.5% of them appearing once. The CDR3 totals 13 residues. Germline V gene data show CDR1 as DFQATT and CDR2 as SNEGSKA (reference sequence). Trimming stripped 6 bases from V and 6 bases from J, with 14 bases between. The sample belongs to a study of T cells after yellow fever vaccination. The clonotype originates from a young man who received the YFV17D yellow fever vaccine. The material sequenced was PBMCs, taken on the day of the yellow fever booster vaccination. The J gene is TRBJ2-2, the V gene TRBV20-1; a weak D match, TRBD1 (6 bases). CDR3 protein: CSASGQGSGELFF. Written as DNA, the CDR3 is TGCAGTGCCTCCGGGCAGGGGTCCGGGGAGCTGTTTTTT.